These 4 T cell receptor beta chains share one sample of origin, sequenced in a study of shared clonotypes between healthy human individuals. Sequencing was performed with immunoSEQ multiplex PCR; in TCRdb, only in-frame clones are kept and a portion is missing. The sample has about 600,000 clones, around 97% seen once. What was sequenced was naive CD4+ T cells sorted from blood. Subset reported: CD45RA+ positively selected. Receptor source: a woman aged 30 to 39 in good health.

V is TRBV27 and J is TRBJ1-5, with unresolved D. The CDR3 contains 13 residues. CDR1 MNHEY and CDR2 SMNVEV come from the germline V gene (reference sequence). With 6 bases removed from V and 7 bases from J, the gap between germline ends came to 13 bases. The CDR3 protein is CASSWARGQPQHF. In DNA, the CDR3 is TGTGCCAGCAGCTGGGCCCGGGGACAGCCCCAGCATTTT.

The chain is built from TRBV9 and TRBJ2-1, with unresolved D. Trimming took 2 bases from V and 9 from J, leaving 12 bases between them. The CDR3 runs 13 residues. Germline V gene data show CDR1 as SGDLS and CDR2 as YYNGEE. The DNA for the CDR3 is TGTGCCAGCAGCGTCCCCGGCCGTGGTGAGCAGTTCTTC. It is translated as CASSVPGRGEQFF.

V is TRBV18 and J is TRBJ2-7, with D possibly matching TRBD2 (6 bases). CDR3 length equals 15 residues. Germline-derived CDR1 and CDR2 are KGHSH and LQKENI. V was shortened by 0 bases and J by 2 bases, with 11 bases between the two germline ends. Here the CDR3 DNA reads TGTGCCAGCTCACCACCGACGGGAGCTACCTACGAGCAGTACTTC. The encoded protein is CASSPPTGATYEQYF.

V is TRBV14 and J is TRBJ2-3; weak D call: TRBD2 (5 bases). V was cut by 0 bases and J by 0 bases, with 10 bases left in between. This CDR3 contains 16 residues. Germline V lookup: CDR1 SGHDN, CDR2 FVKESK. The CDR3 DNA reads TGTGCCAGCAGCCAAGATTCCGGGGAAAGCACAGATACGCAGTATTTT. This sequence encodes CASSQDSGESTDTQYF.